Listed below are T cell receptor beta chains from one sample, sequenced in a study of blood T cell repertoires in COVID-19. Assay used: immunoSEQ multiplex PCR; TCRdb lists only in-frame clones, some missing. Of around 450,000 clones listed, 80% to 95% are singletons. The sequenced sample was PBMCs or T cells enriched from blood (not recorded which). Every receptor here comes from a man younger than 30 who had recovered from COVID-19. CDR3s include the opening cysteine and the closing phenylalanine or tryptophan. Each record gives: clone size, V gene, D gene, J gene, CDR3 protein, CDR3 DNA. D genes are given only for firm matches. Clone size is given for some rows only: seen once, a few or many times, or a class if the clone is expanded.

size: NA
V: TRBV2
D: NA
J: TRBJ1-1
CDR3: CASSESSGQDTEAFF
DNA: TGTGCCAGCAGTGAATCGTCAGGGCAGGACACTGAAGCTTTCTTT

size: few
V: TRBV2
D: NA
J: TRBJ1-6
CDR3: CASQQSGTVYNSPLHF
DNA: TGTGCCAGCCAACAGTCCGGGACTGTTTATAATTCACCCCTCCACTTT

size: many
V: TRBV3-1/TRBV3-2
D: TRBD2
J: TRBJ2-3
CDR3: CASSQEAGVTDTQYF
DNA: TGTGCCAGCAGCCAAGAAGCGGGAGTGACAGATACGCAGTATTTT

size: once
V: TRBV5-5
D: NA
J: TRBJ2-7
CDR3: CASSLAAGQLGAEQYF
DNA: TGTGCCAGCAGCTTGGCGGCGGGGCAGTTGGGCGCCGAGCAGTACTTC

size: few
V: TRBV27
D: NA
J: TRBJ1-4
CDR3: CASRQMANEKLFF
DNA: TGTGCCAGCAGGCAGATGGCTAATGAAAAACTGTTTTTT

size: NA
V: TRBV29-1
D: NA
J: TRBJ1-1
CDR3: CSAKEDTEAFF
DNA: TGCAGCGCCAAGGAGGACACTGAAGCTTTCTTT

size: NA
V: TRBV3-1/TRBV3-2
D: NA
J: TRBJ2-7
CDR3: CASSQPASGPSYEQYF
DNA: TGTGCCAGCAGCCAACCTGCCTCAGGCCCTTCCTACGAGCAGTACTTC

size: once
V: TRBV5-1
D: NA
J: TRBJ2-7
CDR3: CASSGTGRDTYEQYF
DNA: TGCGCCAGCAGCGGAACAGGGAGGGATACCTACGAGCAGTACTTC

size: NA
V: TRBV2
D: TRBD2
J: TRBJ2-5
CDR3: CASSASGGRETQYF
DNA: TGTGCCAGCAGTGCTAGCGGGGGACGAGAGACCCAGTACTTC

size: NA
V: TRBV11-3
D: NA
J: TRBJ2-1
CDR3: CASSLRGKQFF
DNA: TGTGCCAGCAGCTTACGGGGGAAACAGTTCTTC

size: NA
V: TRBV6-1
D: TRBD1
J: TRBJ1-6
CDR3: CASSGDRVVAYNSPLHF
DNA: TGTGCCAGCAGTGGGGACAGGGTGGTCGCCTATAATTCACCCCTCCACTTT

size: NA
V: TRBV29-1
D: NA
J: TRBJ1-2
CDR3: CSVSQRHYGYTF
DNA: TGCAGCGTTTCACAGAGACACTATGGCTACACCTTC

size: NA
V: TRBV7-9
D: NA
J: TRBJ1-5
CDR3: CASSYGGRDQPQHF
DNA: TGTGCCAGCAGCTACGGGGGAAGGGATCAGCCCCAGCATTTT

size: NA
V: TRBV19
D: NA
J: TRBJ1-2
CDR3: CASSTLKSYTF
DNA: TGTGCCAGTAGTACCCTTAAAAGCTACACCTTC

size: NA
V: TRBV18
D: NA
J: TRBJ1-1
CDR3: CASSPTVMNTEAFF
DNA: TGTGCCAGCTCACCGACAGTGATGAACACTGAAGCTTTCTTT

size: NA
V: TRBV7-2
D: NA
J: TRBJ2-7
CDR3: CASSLGGEGYEQYF
DNA: TGTGCCAGCAGCTTAGGAGGCGAGGGCTACGAGCAGTACTTC

size: NA
V: TRBV6-5
D: NA
J: TRBJ1-1
CDR3: CASRRNTEAFF
DNA: TGTGCCAGCCGTAGGAACACTGAAGCTTTCTTT

size: NA
V: TRBV19
D: TRBD1
J: TRBJ2-3
CDR3: CASGTGFPSDTQYF
DNA: TGTGCCAGCGGGACAGGGTTTCCCTCAGATACGCAGTATTTT